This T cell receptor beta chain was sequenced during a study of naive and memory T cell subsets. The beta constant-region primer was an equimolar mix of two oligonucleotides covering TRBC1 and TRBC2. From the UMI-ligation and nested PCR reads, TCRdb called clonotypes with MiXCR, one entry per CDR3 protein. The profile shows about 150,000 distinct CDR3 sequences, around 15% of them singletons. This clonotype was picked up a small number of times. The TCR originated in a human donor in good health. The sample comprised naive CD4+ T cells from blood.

The CDR3 is CASTPLANTGELFF. The CDR3 DNA sequence: TGTGCCAGCACCCCTCTAGCGAACACCGGGGAGCTGTTTTTT. The chain has TRBV12-3 or TRBV12-4 and TRBJ2-2; no clear D. This CDR3 spans 14 amino acids. Trimming removed 7 bases from V and 0 bases from J, with 9 bases in between.